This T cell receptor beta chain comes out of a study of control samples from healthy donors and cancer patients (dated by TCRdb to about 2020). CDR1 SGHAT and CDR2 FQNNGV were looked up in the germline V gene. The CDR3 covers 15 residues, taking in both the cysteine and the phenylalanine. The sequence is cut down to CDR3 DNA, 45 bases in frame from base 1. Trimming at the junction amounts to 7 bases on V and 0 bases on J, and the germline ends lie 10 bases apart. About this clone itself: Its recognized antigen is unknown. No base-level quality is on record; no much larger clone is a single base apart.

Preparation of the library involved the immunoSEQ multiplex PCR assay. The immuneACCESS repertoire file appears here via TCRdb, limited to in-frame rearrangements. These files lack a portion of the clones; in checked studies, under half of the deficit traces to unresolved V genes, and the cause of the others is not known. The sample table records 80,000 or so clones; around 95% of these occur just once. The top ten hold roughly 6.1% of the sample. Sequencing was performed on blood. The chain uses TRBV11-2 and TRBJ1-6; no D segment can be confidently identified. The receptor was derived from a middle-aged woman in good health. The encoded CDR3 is CASTPYSSYNSPLHF. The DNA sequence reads TGTGCCAGCACGCCTTATAGCTCCTATAATTCACCCCTCCACTTT.